This TCR beta chain was captured by sequencing in a study of blood T cell repertoires in COVID-19. Data came from immunoSEQ multiplex PCR; TCRdb stores just in-frame clones and leaves some out. The repertoire holds some 150,000 clones, with more than 85% as singletons. The CDR3 length is 19 residues. V lost 0 bases, J lost 2 bases, and 13 bases stayed unmatched. Germline loops: CDR1 SQVTM, CDR2 ANQGSEA. The receptor's source is a woman of 80 years or more in a cohort sampled during active or convalescent COVID-19. Specimen: peripheral blood. The V call is TRBV29-1, the J call TRBJ2-3; TRBD2 matches at 11 bases. The CDR3 region is CSVEDAGTSGRGVTDTQYF. The CDR3 bases are TGCAGCGTTGAAGATGCCGGGACTAGCGGTCGGGGAGTCACAGATACGCAGTATTTT.